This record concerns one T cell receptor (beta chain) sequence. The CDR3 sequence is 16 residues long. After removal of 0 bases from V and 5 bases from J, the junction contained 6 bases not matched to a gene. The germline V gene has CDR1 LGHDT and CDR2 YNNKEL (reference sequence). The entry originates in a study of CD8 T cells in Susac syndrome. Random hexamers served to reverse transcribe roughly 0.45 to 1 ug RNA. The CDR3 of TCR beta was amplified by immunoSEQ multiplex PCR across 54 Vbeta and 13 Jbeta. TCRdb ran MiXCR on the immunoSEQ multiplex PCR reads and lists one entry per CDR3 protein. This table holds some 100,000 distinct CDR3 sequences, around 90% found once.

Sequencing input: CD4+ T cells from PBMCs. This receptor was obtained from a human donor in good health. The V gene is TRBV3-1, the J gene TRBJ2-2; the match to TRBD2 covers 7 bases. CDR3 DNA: TGTGCCAGCAGCCAAGAAAGCGGGGTGGAGACCGGGGAGCTGTTTTTT. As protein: CASSQESGVETGELFF.